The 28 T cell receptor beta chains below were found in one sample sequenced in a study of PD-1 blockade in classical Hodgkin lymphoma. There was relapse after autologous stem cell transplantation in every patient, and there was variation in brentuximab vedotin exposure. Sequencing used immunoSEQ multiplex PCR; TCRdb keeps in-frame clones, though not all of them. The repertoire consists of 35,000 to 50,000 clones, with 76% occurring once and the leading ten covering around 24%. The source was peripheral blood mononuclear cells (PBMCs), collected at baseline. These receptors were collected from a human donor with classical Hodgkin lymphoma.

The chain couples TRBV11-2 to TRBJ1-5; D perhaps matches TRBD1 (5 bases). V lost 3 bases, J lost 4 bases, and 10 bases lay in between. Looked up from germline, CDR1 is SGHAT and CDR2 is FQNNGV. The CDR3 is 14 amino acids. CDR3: CASSFKWGNQPQHF. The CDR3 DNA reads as TGTGCCAGCAGCTTTAAGTGGGGGAATCAGCCCCAGCATTTT.

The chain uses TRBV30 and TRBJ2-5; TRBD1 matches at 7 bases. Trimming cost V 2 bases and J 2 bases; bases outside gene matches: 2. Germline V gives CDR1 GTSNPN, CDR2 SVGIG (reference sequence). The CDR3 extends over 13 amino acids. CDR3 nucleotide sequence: TGTGCCTGGAGTACGACAGGGCAAGAGACCCAGTACTTC. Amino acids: CAWSTTGQETQYF.

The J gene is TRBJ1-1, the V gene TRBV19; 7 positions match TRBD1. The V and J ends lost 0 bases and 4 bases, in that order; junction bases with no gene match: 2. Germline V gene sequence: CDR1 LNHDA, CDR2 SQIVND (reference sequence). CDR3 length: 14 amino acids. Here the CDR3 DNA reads TGTGCCAGTAGTATAGATTACAGGGGCACTGAAGCTTTCTTT. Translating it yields CASSIDYRGTEAFF. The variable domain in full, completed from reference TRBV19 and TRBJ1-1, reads DGGITQSPKYLFRKEGQNVTLSCEQNLNHDAMYWYRQDPGQGLRLIYYSQIVNDFQKGDIAEGYSVSREKKESFPLTVTSAQKNPTAFYLCASSIDYRGTEAFFGQGTRLTVV.

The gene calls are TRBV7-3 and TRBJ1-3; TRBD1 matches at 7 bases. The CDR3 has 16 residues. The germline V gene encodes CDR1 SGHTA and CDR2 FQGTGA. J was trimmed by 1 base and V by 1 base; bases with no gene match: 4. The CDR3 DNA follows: TGTGCCAGCAGCTTAATGGCAGGGGGATCTGGAAACACCATATATTTT. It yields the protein CASSLMAGGSGNTIYF.

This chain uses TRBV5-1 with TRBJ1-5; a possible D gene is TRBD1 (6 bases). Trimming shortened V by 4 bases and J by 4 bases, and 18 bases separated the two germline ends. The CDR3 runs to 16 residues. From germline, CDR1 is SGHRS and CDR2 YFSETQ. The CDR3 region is CASSPGGGAANQPQHF. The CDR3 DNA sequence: TGCGCCAGCAGCCCGGGAGGGGGGGCAGCAAATCAGCCCCAGCATTTT.

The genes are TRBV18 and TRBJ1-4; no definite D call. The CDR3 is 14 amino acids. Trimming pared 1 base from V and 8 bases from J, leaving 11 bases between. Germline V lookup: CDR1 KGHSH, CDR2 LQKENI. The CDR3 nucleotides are TGTGCCAGCTCACCACAGGGTGTAGGGGAAAAACTGTTTTTT. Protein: CASSPQGVGEKLFF.

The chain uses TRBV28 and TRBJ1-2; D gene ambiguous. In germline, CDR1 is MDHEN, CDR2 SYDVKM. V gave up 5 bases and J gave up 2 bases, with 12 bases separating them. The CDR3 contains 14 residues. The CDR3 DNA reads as TGTGCCAGCAGTAGATTAGCGGGAAACTATGGCTACACCTTC. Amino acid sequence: CASSRLAGNYGYTF.

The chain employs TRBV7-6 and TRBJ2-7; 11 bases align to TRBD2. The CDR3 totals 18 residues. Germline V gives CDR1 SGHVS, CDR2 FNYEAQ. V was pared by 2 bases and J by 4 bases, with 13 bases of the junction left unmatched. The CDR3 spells CASSLSPGLAGGSYEQYF. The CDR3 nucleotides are TGTGCCAGCAGCTTAAGCCCGGGTTTAGCGGGAGGGTCGTACGAGCAGTACTTC.

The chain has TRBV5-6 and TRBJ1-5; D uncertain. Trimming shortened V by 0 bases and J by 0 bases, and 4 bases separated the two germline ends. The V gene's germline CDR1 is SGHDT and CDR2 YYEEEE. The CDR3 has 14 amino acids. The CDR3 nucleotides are TGTGCCAGCAGCTTGGGGTTTAGCAATCAGCCCCAGCATTTT. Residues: CASSLGFSNQPQHF.

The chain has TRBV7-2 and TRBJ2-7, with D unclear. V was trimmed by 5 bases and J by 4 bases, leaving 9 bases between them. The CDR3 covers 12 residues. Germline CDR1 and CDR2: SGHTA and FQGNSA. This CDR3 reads CASSASGYEQYF. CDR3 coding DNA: TGTGCCAGCAGCGCCTCCGGGTACGAGCAGTACTTC.

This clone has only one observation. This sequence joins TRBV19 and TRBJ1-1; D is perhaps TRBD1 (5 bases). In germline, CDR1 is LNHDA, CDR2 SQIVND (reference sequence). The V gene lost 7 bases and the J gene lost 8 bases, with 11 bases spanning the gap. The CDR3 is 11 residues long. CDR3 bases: TGTGCCAGTAAAAGAAGACAGGAAGCTTTCTTT. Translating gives CASKRRQEAFF.

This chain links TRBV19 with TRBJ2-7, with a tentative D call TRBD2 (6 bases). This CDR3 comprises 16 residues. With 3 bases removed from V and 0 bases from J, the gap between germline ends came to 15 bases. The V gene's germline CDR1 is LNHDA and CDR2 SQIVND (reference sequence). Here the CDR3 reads CASSIGGGTPSYEQYF. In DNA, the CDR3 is TGTGCCAGTAGTATCGGAGGCGGGACGCCCTCCTACGAGCAGTACTTC.

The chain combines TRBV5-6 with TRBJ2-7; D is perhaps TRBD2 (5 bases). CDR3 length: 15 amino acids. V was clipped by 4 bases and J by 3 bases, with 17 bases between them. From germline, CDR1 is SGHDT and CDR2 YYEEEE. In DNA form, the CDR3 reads TGTGCCAGCAGCCCATTTGGGGAGCCGTACTACGAGCAGTACTTC. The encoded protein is CASSPFGEPYYEQYF.

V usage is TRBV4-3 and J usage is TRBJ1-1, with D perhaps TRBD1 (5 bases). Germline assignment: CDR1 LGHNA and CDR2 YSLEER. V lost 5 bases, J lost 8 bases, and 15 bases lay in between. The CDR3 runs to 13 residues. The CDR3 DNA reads TGCGCCAGCAGCGTGAGGGGCGCACCCGAAGCTTTCTTT. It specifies CASSVRGAPEAFF.

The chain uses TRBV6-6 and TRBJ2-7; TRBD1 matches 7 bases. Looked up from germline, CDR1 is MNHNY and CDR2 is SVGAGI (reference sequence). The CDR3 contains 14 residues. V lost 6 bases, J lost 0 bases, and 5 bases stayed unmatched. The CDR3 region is CASSQGVPSYEQYF. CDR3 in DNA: TGTGCCAGCAGCCAGGGGGTCCCCTCCTACGAGCAGTACTTC.

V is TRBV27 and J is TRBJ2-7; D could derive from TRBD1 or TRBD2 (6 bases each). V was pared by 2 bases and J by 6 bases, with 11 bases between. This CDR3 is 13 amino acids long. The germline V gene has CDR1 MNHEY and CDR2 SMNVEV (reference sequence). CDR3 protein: CASSLMGGFEQYF. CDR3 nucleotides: TGTGCCAGCAGTTTAATGGGGGGCTTCGAGCAGTACTTC.

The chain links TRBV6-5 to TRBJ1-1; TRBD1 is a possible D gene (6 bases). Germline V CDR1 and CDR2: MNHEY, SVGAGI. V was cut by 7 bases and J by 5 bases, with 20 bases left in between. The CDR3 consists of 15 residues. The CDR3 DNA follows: TGTGCCAGCACCTTACGAGGGGGAGGAATGACTGAAGCTTTCTTT. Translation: CASTLRGGGMTEAFF.

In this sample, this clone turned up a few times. The chain's CDR3 is CASSKREEDGYTF. The DNA of the CDR3 is TGTGCCAGTAGTAAAAGGGAGGAGGATGGCTACACCTTC. V usage is TRBV19 and J usage is TRBJ1-2; D not certain. The CDR3 has 13 amino acids. The V gene's germline CDR1 is LNHDA and CDR2 SQIVND (reference sequence). The germline V and J ends were trimmed by 4 bases and 6 bases, with 12 bases remaining between them.

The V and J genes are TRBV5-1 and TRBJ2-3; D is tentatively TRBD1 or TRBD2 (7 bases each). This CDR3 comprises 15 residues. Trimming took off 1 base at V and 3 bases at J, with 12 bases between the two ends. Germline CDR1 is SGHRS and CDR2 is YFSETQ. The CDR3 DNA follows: TGCGCCAGCAGCTTGTCCAGGGGGGGGACAGATACGCAGTATTTT. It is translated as CASSLSRGGTDTQYF.

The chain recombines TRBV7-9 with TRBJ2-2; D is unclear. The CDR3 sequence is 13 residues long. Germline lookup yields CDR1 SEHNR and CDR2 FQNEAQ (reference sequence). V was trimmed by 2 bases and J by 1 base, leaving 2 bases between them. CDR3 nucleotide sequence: TGTGCCAGCAGCTTACGGAACACCGGGGAGCTGTTTTTT. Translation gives CASSLRNTGELFF.

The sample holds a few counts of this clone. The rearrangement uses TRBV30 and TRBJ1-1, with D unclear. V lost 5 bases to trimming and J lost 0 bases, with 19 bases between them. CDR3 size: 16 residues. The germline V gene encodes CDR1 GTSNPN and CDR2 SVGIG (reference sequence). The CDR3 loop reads CAWVQKSSVLNTEAFF. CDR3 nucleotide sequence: TGTGCCTGGGTCCAGAAAAGCTCTGTGTTGAACACTGAAGCTTTCTTT.

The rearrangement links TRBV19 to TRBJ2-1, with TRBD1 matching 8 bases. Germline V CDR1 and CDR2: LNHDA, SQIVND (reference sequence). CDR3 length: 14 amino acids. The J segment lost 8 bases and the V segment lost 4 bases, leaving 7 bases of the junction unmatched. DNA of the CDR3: TGTGCCAGTAGTACGCAGGGGGCGCTGGATGAGCAGTTCTTC. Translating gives CASSTQGALDEQFF. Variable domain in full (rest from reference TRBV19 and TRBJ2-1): DGGITQSPKYLFRKEGQNVTLSCEQNLNHDAMYWYRQDPGQGLRLIYYSQIVNDFQKGDIAEGYSVSREKKESFPLTVTSAQKNPTAFYLCASSTQGALDEQFFGPGTRLTVL.

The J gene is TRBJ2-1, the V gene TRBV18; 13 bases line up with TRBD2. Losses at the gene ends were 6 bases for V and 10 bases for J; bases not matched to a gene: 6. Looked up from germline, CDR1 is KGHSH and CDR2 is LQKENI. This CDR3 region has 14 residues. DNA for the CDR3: TGTGCCAGCTCCCAACTAGCGGGAGGGAACGAGCAGTTCTTC. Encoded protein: CASSQLAGGNEQFF.

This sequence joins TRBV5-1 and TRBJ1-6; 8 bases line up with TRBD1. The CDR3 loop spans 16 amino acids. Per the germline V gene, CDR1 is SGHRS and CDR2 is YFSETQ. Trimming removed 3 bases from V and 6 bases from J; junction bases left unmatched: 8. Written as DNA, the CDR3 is TGCGCCAGCAGCTATACGCAGGGGGCAAGTAATTCACCCCTCCACTTT. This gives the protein CASSYTQGASNSPLHF.

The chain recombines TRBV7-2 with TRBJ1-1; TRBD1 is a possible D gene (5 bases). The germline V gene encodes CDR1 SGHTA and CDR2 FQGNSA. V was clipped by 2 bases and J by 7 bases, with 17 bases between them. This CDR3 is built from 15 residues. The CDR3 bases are TGTGCCAGCAGCTTAACCCCAAACAGGTGGGGTGAAGCTTTCTTT. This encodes CASSLTPNRWGEAFF.

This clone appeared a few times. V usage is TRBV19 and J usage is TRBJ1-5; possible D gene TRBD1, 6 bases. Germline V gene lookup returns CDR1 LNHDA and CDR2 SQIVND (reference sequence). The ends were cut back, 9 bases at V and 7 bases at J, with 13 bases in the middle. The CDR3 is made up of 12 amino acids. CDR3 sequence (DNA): TGTGCCAGCTCAGGGGATAGGCAGCCCCAGCATTTT. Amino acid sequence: CASSGDRQPQHF. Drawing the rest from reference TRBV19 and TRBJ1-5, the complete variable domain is DGGITQSPKYLFRKEGQNVTLSCEQNLNHDAMYWYRQDPGQGLRLIYYSQIVNDFQKGDIAEGYSVSREKKESFPLTVTSAQKNPTAFYLCASSGDRQPQHFGDGTRLSIL.

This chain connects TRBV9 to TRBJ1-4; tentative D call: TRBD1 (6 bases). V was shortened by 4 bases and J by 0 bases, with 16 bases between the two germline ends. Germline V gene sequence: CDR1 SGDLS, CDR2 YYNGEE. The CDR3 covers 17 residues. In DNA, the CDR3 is TGTGCCAGCAGCCCCGCGGTGGGGGGCGCAACTAATGAAAAACTGTTTTTT. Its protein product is CASSPAVGGATNEKLFF. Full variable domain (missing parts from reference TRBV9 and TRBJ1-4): DSGVTQTPKHLITATGQRVTLRCSPRSGDLSVYWYQQSLDQGLQFLIQYYNGEERAKGNILERFSAQQFPDLHSELNLSSLELGDSALYFCASSPAVGGATNEKLFFGSGTQLSVL.

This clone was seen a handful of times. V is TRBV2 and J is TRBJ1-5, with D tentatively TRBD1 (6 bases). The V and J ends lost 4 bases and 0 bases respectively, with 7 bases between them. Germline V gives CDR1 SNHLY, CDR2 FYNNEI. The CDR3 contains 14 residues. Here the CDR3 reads CASSVTGSNQPQHF. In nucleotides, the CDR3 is TGTGCCAGCAGTGTGACAGGTAGCAATCAGCCCCAGCATTTT.